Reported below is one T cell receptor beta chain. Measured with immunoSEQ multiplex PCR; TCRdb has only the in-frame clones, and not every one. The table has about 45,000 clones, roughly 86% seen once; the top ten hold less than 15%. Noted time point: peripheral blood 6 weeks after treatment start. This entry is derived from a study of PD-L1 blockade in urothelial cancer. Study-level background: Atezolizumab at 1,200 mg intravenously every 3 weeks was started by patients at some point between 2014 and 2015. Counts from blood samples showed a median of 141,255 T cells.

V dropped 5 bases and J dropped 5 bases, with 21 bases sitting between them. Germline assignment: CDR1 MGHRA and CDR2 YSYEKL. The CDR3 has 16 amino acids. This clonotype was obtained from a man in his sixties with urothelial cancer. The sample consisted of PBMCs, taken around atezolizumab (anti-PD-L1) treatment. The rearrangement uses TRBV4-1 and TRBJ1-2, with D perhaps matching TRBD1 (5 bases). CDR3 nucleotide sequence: TGCGCCAGCAGCTCAAATACAGGATCCCGAGGATATGGCTACACCTTC. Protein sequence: CASSSNTGSRGYGYTF.